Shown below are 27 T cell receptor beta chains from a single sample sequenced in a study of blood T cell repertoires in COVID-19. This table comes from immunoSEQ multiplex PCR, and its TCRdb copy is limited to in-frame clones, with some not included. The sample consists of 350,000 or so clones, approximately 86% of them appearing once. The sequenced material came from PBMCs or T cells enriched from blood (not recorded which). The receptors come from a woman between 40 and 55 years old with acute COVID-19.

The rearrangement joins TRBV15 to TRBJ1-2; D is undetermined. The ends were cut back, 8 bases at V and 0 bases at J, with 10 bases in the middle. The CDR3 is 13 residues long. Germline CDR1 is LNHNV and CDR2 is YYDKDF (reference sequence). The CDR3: CATSQDTNYGYTF. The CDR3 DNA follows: TGTGCCACCTCTCAGGATACTAACTATGGCTACACCTTC.

CDR3 bases: TGTGCCACTCGACAGGGTGGGGACATTCAGTACTTC. As protein: CATRQGGDIQYF. V gene TRBV28 combines with J gene TRBJ2-4, with 7 bases fitting TRBD1. From germline, CDR1 is MDHEN and CDR2 SYDVKM. V shed 10 bases, J shed 8 bases, and the junction held 8 bases outside the gene matches. The CDR3 is 12 residues long.

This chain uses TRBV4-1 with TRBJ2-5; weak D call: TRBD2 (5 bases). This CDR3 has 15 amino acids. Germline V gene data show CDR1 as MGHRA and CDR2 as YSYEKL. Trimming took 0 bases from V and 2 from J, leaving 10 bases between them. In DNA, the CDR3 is TGCGCCAGCAGCCAAGATCGAGCGGAGCAAGAGACCCAGTACTTC. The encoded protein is CASSQDRAEQETQYF.

The CDR3 spells CASSPRTADKGNEQFF. CDR3 DNA sequence: TGTGCCAGCTCACCACGGACAGCCGACAAGGGCAATGAGCAGTTCTTC. The rearrangement uses TRBV18 and TRBJ2-1, with D possibly being TRBD1 (6 bases). V shed 1 base and J shed 6 bases, with 16 bases lying between them. CDR1 and CDR2 from the germline V gene are KGHSH and LQKENI. This CDR3 is built from 16 residues.

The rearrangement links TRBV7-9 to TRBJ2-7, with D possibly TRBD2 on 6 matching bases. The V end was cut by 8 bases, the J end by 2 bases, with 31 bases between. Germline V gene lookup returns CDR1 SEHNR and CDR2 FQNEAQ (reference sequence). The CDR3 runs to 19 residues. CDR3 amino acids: CASDPRDPGDSGEPYEQYF. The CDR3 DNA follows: TGTGCCAGCGATCCCAGAGACCCGGGAGATAGTGGTGAGCCCTACGAGCAGTACTTC.

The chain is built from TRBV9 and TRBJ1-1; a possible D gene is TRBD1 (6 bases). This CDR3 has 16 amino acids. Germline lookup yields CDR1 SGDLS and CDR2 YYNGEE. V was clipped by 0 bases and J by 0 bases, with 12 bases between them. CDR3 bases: TGTGCCAGCAGCGTAGAACAGGGTGGAATGAACACTGAAGCTTTCTTT. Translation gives CASSVEQGGMNTEAFF.

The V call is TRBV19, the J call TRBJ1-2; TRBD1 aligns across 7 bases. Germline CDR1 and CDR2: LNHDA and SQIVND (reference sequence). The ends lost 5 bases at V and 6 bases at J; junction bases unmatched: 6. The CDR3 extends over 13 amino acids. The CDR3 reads CASSSRTGDGYTF. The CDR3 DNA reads TGTGCCAGTAGTTCCCGGACAGGTGATGGCTACACCTTC.

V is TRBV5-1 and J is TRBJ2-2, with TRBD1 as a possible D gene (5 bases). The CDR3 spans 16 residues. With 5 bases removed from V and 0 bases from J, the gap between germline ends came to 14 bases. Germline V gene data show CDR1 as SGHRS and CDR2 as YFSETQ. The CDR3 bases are TGCGCCAGCAGGGGCTTTGCGGACACGAACACCGGGGAGCTGTTTTTT. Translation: CASRGFADTNTGELFF.

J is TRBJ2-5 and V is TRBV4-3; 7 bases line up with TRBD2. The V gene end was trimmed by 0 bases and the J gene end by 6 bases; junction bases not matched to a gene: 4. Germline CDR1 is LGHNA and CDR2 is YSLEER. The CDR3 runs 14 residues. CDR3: CASSQDSREKTQYF. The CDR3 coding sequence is TGCGCCAGCAGCCAAGACTCGCGGGAGAAGACCCAGTACTTC.

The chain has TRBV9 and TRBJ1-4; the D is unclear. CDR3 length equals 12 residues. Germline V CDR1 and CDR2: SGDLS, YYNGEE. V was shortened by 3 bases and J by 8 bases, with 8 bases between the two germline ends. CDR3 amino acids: CASSGGGEKLFF. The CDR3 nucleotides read TGTGCCAGCAGCGGGGGAGGGGAAAAACTGTTTTTT.

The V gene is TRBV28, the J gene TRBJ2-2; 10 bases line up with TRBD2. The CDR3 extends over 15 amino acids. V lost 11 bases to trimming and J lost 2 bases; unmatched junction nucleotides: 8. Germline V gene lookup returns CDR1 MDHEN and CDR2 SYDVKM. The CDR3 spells CACGRTSGNTGELFF. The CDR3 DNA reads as TGTGCCTGCGGGCGGACTAGCGGAAACACCGGGGAGCTGTTTTTT.

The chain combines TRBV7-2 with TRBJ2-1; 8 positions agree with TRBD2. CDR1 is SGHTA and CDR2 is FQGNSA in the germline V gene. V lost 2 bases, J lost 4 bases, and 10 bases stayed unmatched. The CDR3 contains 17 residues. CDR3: CASSLSTGRAPYNEQFF. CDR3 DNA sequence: TGTGCCAGCAGCTTATCCACCGGGAGGGCCCCTTACAATGAGCAGTTCTTC.

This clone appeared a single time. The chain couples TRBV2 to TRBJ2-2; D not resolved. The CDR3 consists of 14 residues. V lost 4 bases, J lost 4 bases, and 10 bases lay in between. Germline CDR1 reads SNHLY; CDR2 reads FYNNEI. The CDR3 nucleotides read TGTGCCAGCAGTGCTGGCCCGGGCACCGGGGAGCTGTTTTTT. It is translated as CASSAGPGTGELFF. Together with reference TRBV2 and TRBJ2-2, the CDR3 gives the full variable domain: EPEVTQTPSHQVTQMGQEVILRCVPISNHLYFYWYRQILGQKVEFLVSFYNNEISEKSEIFDDQFSVERPDGSNFTLKIRSTKLEDSAMYFCASSAGPGTGELFFGEGSRLTVL.

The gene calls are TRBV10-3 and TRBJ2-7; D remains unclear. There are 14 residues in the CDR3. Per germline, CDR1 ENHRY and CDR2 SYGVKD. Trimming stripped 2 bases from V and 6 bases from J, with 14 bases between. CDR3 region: CAISETFNSGEQYF. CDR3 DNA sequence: TGTGCCATCAGTGAGACGTTCAACTCGGGCGAGCAGTACTTC.

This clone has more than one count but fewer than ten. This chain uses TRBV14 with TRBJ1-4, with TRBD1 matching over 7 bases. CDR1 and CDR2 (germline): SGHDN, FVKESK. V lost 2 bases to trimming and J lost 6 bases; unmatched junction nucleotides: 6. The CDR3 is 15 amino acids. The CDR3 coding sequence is TGTGCCAGCAGCCAATCGACAGGGTTATATGAAAAACTGTTTTTT. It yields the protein CASSQSTGLYEKLFF.

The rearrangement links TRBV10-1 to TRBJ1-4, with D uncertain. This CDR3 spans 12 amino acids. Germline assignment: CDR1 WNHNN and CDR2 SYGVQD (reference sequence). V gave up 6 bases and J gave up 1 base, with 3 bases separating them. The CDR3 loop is CASRQTNEKLFF. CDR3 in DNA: TGCGCCAGCAGACAAACTAATGAAAAACTGTTTTTT.

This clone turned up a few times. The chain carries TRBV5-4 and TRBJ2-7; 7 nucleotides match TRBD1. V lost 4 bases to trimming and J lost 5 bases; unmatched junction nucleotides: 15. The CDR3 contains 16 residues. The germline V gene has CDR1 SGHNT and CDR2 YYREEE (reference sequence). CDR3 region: CASSPARTRGGNEQYF. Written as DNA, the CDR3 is TGTGCCAGCAGCCCGGCCAGGACAAGAGGGGGCAACGAGCAGTACTTC.

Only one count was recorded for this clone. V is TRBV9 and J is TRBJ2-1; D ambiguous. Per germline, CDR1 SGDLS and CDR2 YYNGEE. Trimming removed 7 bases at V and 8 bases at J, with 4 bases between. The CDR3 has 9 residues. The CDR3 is CASEDEQFF. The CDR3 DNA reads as TGTGCCAGCGAGGATGAGCAGTTCTTC.

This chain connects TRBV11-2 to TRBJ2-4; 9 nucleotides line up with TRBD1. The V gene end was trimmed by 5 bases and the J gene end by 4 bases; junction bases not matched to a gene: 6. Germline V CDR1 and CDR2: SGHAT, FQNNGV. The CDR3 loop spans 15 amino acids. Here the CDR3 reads CASSAPGQGKNIQYF. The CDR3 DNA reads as TGTGCCAGCAGCGCTCCGGGACAGGGAAAAAACATTCAGTACTTC.

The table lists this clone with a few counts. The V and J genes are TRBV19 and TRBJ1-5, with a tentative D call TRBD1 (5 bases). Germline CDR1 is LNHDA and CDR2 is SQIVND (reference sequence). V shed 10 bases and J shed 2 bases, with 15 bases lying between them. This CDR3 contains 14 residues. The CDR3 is CATWEGRGNQPQHF. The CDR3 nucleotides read TGTGCCACCTGGGAGGGACGCGGCAATCAGCCCCAGCATTTT.

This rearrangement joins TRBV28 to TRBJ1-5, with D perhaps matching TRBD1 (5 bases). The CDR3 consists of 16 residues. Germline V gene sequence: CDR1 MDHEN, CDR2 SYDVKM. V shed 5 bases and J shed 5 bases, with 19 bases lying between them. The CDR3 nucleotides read TGTGCCAGCAGTCGTACCAGGGCATTCAGGGATCAGCCCCAGCATTTT. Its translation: CASSRTRAFRDQPQHF.

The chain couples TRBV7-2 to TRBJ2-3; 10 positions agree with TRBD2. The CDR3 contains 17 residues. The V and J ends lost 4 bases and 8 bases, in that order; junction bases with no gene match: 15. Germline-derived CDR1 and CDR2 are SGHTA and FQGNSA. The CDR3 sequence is CASSSSASGSRGGTQYF. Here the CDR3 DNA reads TGTGCCAGCAGCTCATCGGCTAGCGGGAGTAGAGGAGGTACGCAGTATTTT.

CDR3 nucleotide sequence: TGCGCCAGCAACTCGGGACAGGGCTACGAGCAGTACTTC. This encodes CASNSGQGYEQYF. The rearrangement links TRBV5-1 to TRBJ2-7, with 9 bases that match TRBD1. V gave up 6 bases and J gave up 3 bases; unmatched junction bases: 4. In germline, CDR1 is SGHRS, CDR2 YFSETQ. This CDR3 region has 13 residues.

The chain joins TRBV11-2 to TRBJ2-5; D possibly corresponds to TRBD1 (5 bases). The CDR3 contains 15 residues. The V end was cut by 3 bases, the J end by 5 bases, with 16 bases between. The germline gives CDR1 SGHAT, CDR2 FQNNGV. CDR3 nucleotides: TGTGCCAGCAGCTTCTCTGCAGGGCCGGTGGAGACCCAGTACTTC. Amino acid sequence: CASSFSAGPVETQYF.

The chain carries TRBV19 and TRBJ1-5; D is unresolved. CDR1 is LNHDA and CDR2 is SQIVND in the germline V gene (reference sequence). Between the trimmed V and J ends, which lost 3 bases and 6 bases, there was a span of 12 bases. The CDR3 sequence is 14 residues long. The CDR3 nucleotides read TGTGCCAGTAGTATCCGCGGGTGGGTTCAGCCCCAGCATTTT. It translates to CASSIRGWVQPQHF.

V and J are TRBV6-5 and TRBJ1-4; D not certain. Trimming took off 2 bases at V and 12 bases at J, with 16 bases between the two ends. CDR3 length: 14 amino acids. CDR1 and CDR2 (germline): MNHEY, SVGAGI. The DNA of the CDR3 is TGTGCCAGCAGTTACAGTATATTTCCTAGCGAACTGTTTTTT. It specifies CASSYSIFPSELFF.

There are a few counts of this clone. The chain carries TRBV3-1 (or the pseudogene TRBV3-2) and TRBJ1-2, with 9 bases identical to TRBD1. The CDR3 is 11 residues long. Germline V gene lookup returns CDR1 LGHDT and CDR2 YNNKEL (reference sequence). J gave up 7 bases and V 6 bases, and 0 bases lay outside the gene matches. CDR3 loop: CASRGQGGYTF. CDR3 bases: TGTGCCAGCAGGGGACAGGGTGGCTACACCTTC.